This is a list of T cell receptor beta chains from one sample in a study of T cell changes during pregnancy in multiple sclerosis. Clones were sequenced by immunoSEQ multiplex PCR, and TCRdb holds only the in-frame ones, with some missing. The repertoire holds some 31,000 clones, with roughly nine tenths as singletons. The sequences come from CD4+ T cells from peripheral blood mononuclear cells, collected in the second trimester of pregnancy. Receptors were obtained from a female donor in good health, enrolled as a control in a pregnancy study. Each CDR3 is given with its conserved first and last residue. Each record gives: V gene, J gene, D gene, clone size, CDR3 DNA, CDR3 protein. A D gene is named only where the DNA matches it firmly. The size entry is marked missing in some rows and otherwise reads once, few, many or a size class.

TRBV2	TRBJ2-5	TRBD2	-	TGTGCCAGCAGCTTAGGACTAGCGGGACGAGAAGAGACCCAGTACTTC	CASSLGLAGREETQYF
TRBV5-8	TRBJ1-3	-	-	TGTGCCAGCAGCCATGACAGCTTTGGAAACACCATATATTTT	CASSHDSFGNTIYF
TRBV18	TRBJ1-2	-	-	TGTGCCAGCTCACCACGACAGGTCTCAAAAGGCTACACCTTC	CASSPRQVSKGYTF
TRBV7-9	TRBJ2-5	TRBD1	-	TGTGCCAGCAGCCTAAGCGGGCAGGGGGCCTGGGAGACCCAGTACTTC	CASSLSGQGAWETQYF
TRBV7-2	TRBJ2-2	-	-	TGTGCCAGCAGCTTAGCCAAAAAGCACACCGGGGAGCTGTTTTTT	CASSLAKKHTGELFF
TRBV7-8	TRBJ2-4	-	-	TGTGCCAGCAGCACCGGGATCTTAGCCAAAAACATTCAGTACTTC	CASSTGILAKNIQYF
TRBV25-1	TRBJ2-7	TRBD2	-	TGTGCCAGCAGTGATGGCGGGGGGGTAGCCTACGAGCAGTACTTC	CASSDGGGVAYEQYF
TRBV6-1	TRBJ1-1	TRBD1	-	TGTGCCAGCAGTGGGACAGGGGTAGGCACTGAAGCTTTCTTT	CASSGTGVGTEAFF
TRBV25-1	TRBJ1-1	TRBD1	-	TGTGCCAGCAGACTACAGGGGTCAAGAACTGAAGCTTTCTTT	CASRLQGSRTEAFF
TRBV5-1	TRBJ2-7	TRBD1	few	TGCGCCAGCAGCCTGACCGGGACAGGATCTTACGAGCAGTACTTC	CASSLTGTGSYEQYF
TRBV28	TRBJ1-2	-	-	TGTGCCAGCAGTTTAGGTGCGGAGATTGGCTACACCTTC	CASSLGAEIGYTF
TRBV9	TRBJ1-2	-	-	TGTGCCAGCAGCGACGCGTCGGGATATGGCTACACCTTC	CASSDASGYGYTF
TRBV7-9	TRBJ2-1	-	once	TGTGCCAGCAGCTTAGGGGGTGGAGGGAAGGGGTTCAATGAGCAGTTCTTC	CASSLGGGGKGFNEQFF
TRBV11-2	TRBJ1-2	TRBD1	-	TGTGCCAGCGGACAGTGGGACAGTAATACCTTCCTTACCTTC	CASGQWDSNTFLTF
TRBV6-5	TRBJ2-3	TRBD2	-	TGTGCCAGCAGTTCCGGCGGTAGCGGGTCAAGAGATACGCAGTATTTT	CASSSGGSGSRDTQYF
TRBV5-6	TRBJ2-2	TRBD2	-	TGTGCCAGCAGCCGGGAGCGGGGGGTCACCGGGGAGCTGTTTTTT	CASSRERGVTGELFF
TRBV7-9	TRBJ1-4	TRBD1	-	TGTGCCAGCAGCAAACAGGGGGCGAAGAATGAAAAACTGTTTTTT	CASSKQGAKNEKLFF
TRBV7-2	TRBJ1-1	-	few	TGTGCCAGCAGTGTAGGGCGGAGGGAAGAAGCTTTCTTT	CASSVGRREEAFF
TRBV7-9	TRBJ2-1	TRBD2	-	TGTGCCGGGACTAGCGGGAGCTCCAATGAGCAGTTCTTC	CAGTSGSSNEQFF
TRBV27	TRBJ2-5	TRBD2	-	TGTGCCAGCAGAGGACTAGCGGGAGGCATTGGGCAGTACTTC	CASRGLAGGIGQYF
TRBV19	TRBJ2-3	-	-	TGTGCCAGTAGTATTCTGGCAGCGAGCACAGATACGCAGTATTTT	CASSILAASTDTQYF
TRBV5-4	TRBJ2-5	-	-	TGTGCCTGCAAAGAGGGGGGGGCGCCGGGGCAAGAGACCCAGTACTTC	CACKEGGAPGQETQYF
TRBV7-9	TRBJ2-2	-	-	TGTGCCAGCAGCGGCCTACAGCCTAACGTAATCGGGGAGCTGTTTTTT	CASSGLQPNVIGELFF
TRBV19	TRBJ2-7	TRBD2	-	TGTGCCAGTAGTAGTAAGGGACTAGCGGGAGGAACCTCCTACGAGCAGTACTTC	CASSSKGLAGGTSYEQYF
TRBV5-6	TRBJ2-7	-	-	TGTGCCAGCAGCTGGGAACTCAGGGGATGGGACGAGCAGTACTTC	CASSWELRGWDEQYF
TRBV6-6	TRBJ1-5	TRBD1	-	TGTGCCATACACAAGGGACAGGGCAATCAGCCCCAGCATTTT	CAIHKGQGNQPQHF
TRBV6-5	TRBJ1-2	TRBD1	-	TGTGCCAGCCTAAGTGGACAGGGGGTGAGCTATGGCTACACCTTC	CASLSGQGVSYGYTF
TRBV10-1	TRBJ2-1	TRBD1	-	TGCGCCAGCAGTGGTCGACAGGGTGGGAGCGATGAGCAGTTCTTC	CASSGRQGGSDEQFF
TRBV2	TRBJ2-7	TRBD2	-	TGTGCCAGCAGAGACCTAGGCGGGAGCGCTTACGAGCAGTACTTC	CASRDLGGSAYEQYF
TRBV7-9	TRBJ2-1	-	-	TGTGCCAGCAGCTTAGTTAGTGAGCAGTTCTTC	CASSLVSEQFF
TRBV6-1	TRBJ2-2	-	-	TGTGCCAGCAGTGCCCAGGGTGACCGGGTCTCCGGGGAGCTGTTTTTT	CASSAQGDRVSGELFF
TRBV14	TRBJ1-2	-	few	TGTGCCAGCAGCCAAGCCCGGACTGGGGGCTACACCTTC	CASSQARTGGYTF
TRBV19	TRBJ1-3	TRBD1	-	TGTGCCAGTGGGACAGGACTTCGCTCTGGAAACACCATATATTTT	CASGTGLRSGNTIYF
TRBV21-1	TRBJ1-5	-	-	TGTGCCAGCAGCAATCGGTGGGGGGGGGATCAGCCCCAGCATTTT	CASSNRWGGDQPQHF
TRBV11-3	TRBJ2-7	-	-	TGTGCCAGCAGCGCGGACTATACTCCCTACGAGCAGTACTTC	CASSADYTPYEQYF
TRBV6-1	TRBJ2-5	-	-	TGTGCCAGCAGTGACAGGGAAGAGACCCAGTACTTC	CASSDREETQYF
TRBV6-5	TRBJ2-7	TRBD2	-	TGTGCCAGCAGTCAAGGACTAGGAAGGGCCTACGAGCAGTACTTC	CASSQGLGRAYEQYF
TRBV6-5	TRBJ2-7	-	-	TGTGCCAGCAGTTACCGTTACGAGCAGTACTTC	CASSYRYEQYF
TRBV7-2	TRBJ2-7	-	-	TGTGCCAGCACCCTTAGTCCGGGAGCCTACGAGCAGTACTTC	CASTLSPGAYEQYF
TRBV5-1	TRBJ2-3	-	-	TGCGCCAGCAGCGTCCTCACAGATACGCAGTATTTT	CASSVLTDTQYF
TRBV2	TRBJ1-1	-	-	TGTGCCAGCAGTCACCCAGAGGTGAACACTGAAGCTTTCTTT	CASSHPEVNTEAFF